Listed here is a single T cell receptor beta chain. What this receptor recognizes is not known. The record has no base qualities; no much larger clone is one base away. This specimen comes from a study of T cell responses to AZD1222 COVID-19 vaccine (dated by TCRdb to the early 2020s). A note on the overall study: TCR sequencing was performed for more than 230 trial participants, of whom about 200 were given two doses of AZD1222 and around 25 were given two doses of MenACWY control vaccine. Trial participants were enrolled into age subgroups of 18-55, 56-69 and 70-plus years, which contained 148, 28 and 57 TCR-sequenced participants, respectively.

The sample's time point label, in plain terms: about 28 days (+/-7) after the second vaccine dose. Because spike-specific TCR depth and breadth did not differ between the two schedules, AZD1222 recipients who got a second dose at roughly 4 weeks were pooled with those who got a second dose at roughly 12 weeks. Vaccinee samples were obtained from the UK trials COV001 and COV002, which included a single-blind randomized controlled phase 2/3 trial of AZD1222 (ChAdOx1 nCoV-19) in healthy adults. For TCRbeta chain sequencing, PBMC samples were collected from trial participants at day 0 and at day 28 after the second dose. The CDR3 regions of human TCRbeta chains were analyzed by immunosequencing. The source study handled its data this way. TCRs in the repertoires were matched against a reference library of SARS-CoV-2-specific TCRs that had been generated with the MIRA antigen-specificity platform. Breadth meant the fraction of unique TCRs that were SARS-CoV-2-associated, whereas depth meant the fraction of total T cells that were SARS-CoV-2-associated. Using the MIRA data, each spike-specific TCR was assigned both to the spike region to which the TCR was reactive and to a CD4 or CD8 class. Log10-transformed breadth and depth values were compared by one-way ANOVA with Sidak's multiple comparisons tests. In TCRdb, the immuneACCESS table is reduced to in-frame sequences with V and J assigned. These tables do not hold every clone; where another copy was compared, an unresolved V gene accounts for under half, and the others remain unexplained. The DNA was the basis for D and trimming; V, J and clone size are from that table. The sample profile shows approximately 52,000 clones; over 80% of them were found once. The top ten clones comprise roughly 2.5% of the sample.

The CDR3 has 16 amino acids, counting the end cysteine and phenylalanine. The retained sequence is limited to the CDR3, 48 bases, with the frame set at the first base. In the germline V gene (reference sequence), CDR1 corresponds to WNHNN and CDR2 to SYGVQD. Trimming at the junction amounts to 3 bases on V and 0 bases on J, and the germline ends lie 12 bases apart. The paper's findings and limits, for the study overall: CD4 TCRs associated with the vaccine covered the entire spike protein, and the dominant responses were in regions 160-218 and 743-854. In the small 56-69-year group, the increase in depth fell short of significance, most likely because of low power. After two AZD1222 doses, both the breadth and the depth of spike-specific TCRs were significantly higher than at day 0 and than in MenACWY recipients. Because no day 14 peak-response samples were available, repertoires were characterized only after the peak T cell response. Nearly half of unique spike-specific TCRs reportedly recognized epitopes outside regions mutated in the B.1.351 and B.1.1.7 variants. Most participants were white British and females outnumbered males, and the authors suggested that clonal diversity may have been underestimated. Conclusions about previously exposed vaccinees were limited because only six AZD1222 recipients were SARS-CoV-2 seropositive at baseline.

This sample comprised peripheral blood, obtained 28 days after the second AZD1222 dose. This clonotype was sampled from an adult who received the AZD1222 COVID-19 vaccine. The chain is assembled from TRBV10-1 and TRBJ2-1; a tentative D match to TRBD2 spans 5 bases. The DNA sequence is as follows: TGCGCCAGCAGTGAAGGAGGTGGGAGCTCCTACAATGAGCAGTTCTTC. This sequence encodes CASSEGGGSSYNEQFF.